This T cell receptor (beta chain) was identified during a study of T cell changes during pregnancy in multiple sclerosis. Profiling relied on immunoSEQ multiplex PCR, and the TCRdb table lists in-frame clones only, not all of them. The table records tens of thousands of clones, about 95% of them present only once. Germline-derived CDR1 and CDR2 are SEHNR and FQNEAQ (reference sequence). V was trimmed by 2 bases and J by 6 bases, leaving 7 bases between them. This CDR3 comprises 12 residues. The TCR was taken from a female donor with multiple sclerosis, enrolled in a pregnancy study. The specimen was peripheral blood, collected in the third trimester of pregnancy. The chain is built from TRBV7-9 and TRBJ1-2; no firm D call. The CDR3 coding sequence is TGTGCCAGCAGCTTATCGGGTAATGGCTACACCTTC. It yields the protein CASSLSGNGYTF.